These 14 T cell receptor beta chains originate from one sample sequenced in a study of T cell repertoires in cytomegalovirus infection. These receptors' antigens are unknown. MiXCR was run by TCRdb on the reads, yielding one entry per CDR3 protein. In the table there are tens of thousands of distinct CDR3 sequences, more than 20% of which are singletons. Sequencing was performed on CD8+ T cells from cultured PBMCs, taken from culture after CMV antigen stimulation. Receptors were obtained from a human donor in good health (CMV status not recorded). Some clones in this sample may be carry-over from other donors' samples.

V usage is TRBV30 and J usage is TRBJ2-2; a possible D gene is TRBD2 (5 bases). V was shortened by 0 bases and J by 7 bases, with 12 bases between the two germline ends. The CDR3 totals 14 residues. The germline gives CDR1 GTSNPN, CDR2 SVGIG (reference sequence). The CDR3 region is CAWSVSQRVGELFF. In nucleotides, the CDR3 is TGTGCCTGGAGTGTCTCCCAGAGGGTCGGGGAGCTGTTTTTT.

This clonotype was counted only a few times. The chain links TRBV27 to TRBJ1-3, with a tentative D call TRBD1 (5 bases). Germline CDR1 MNHEY, CDR2 SMNVEV (reference sequence). The CDR3 covers 15 residues. Between the trimmed V and J ends, which lost 5 bases and 0 bases, there was a span of 11 bases. CDR3 loop: CASSPGRNSGNTIYF. The CDR3 DNA reads as TGTGCCAGCAGTCCGGGACGGAACTCTGGAAACACCATATATTTT.

Only a few counts were recorded for this clonotype. J is TRBJ2-2 and V is TRBV4-3; no reliable D call. The germline CDR1 and CDR2 sequences are LGHNA and YSLEER. Trimming left V 8 bases short and J 4 bases short, with 20 bases between. This CDR3 is 16 amino acids long. CDR3 loop: CASGYLDQQSTGELFF. The CDR3 DNA reads TGCGCCAGCGGGTACCTAGATCAGCAGTCCACCGGGGAGCTGTTTTTT.

This clonotype has at least ten counts. The rearrangement joins TRBV28 to TRBJ1-1, with a possible D match to TRBD1 (5 bases). V was trimmed by 1 base and J by 5 bases, leaving 17 bases between them. Per the germline V gene, CDR1 is MDHEN and CDR2 is SYDVKM. The CDR3 contains 16 residues. This CDR3 reads CASSLFGAVSRTEAFF. CDR3 nucleotides: TGTGCCAGCAGTTTATTCGGGGCAGTCTCGAGGACTGAAGCTTTCTTT.

This clonotype was detected a few times. This chain joins TRBV12-3 or TRBV12-4 and TRBJ2-3, with no clear D. Trimming cost V 3 bases and J 3 bases, with 10 bases left between them. The CDR3 runs 14 residues. CDR3 protein: CASSFLRPTDTQYF. CDR3 coding DNA: TGTGCCAGCAGTTTCCTAAGACCTACAGATACGCAGTATTTT.

The chain couples TRBV20-1 to TRBJ2-7, with TRBD2 matching over 8 bases. Germline CDR1 reads DFQATT; CDR2 reads SNEGSKA (reference sequence). The V and J ends lost 0 bases and 1 base, in that order; junction bases with no gene match: 8. The CDR3 totals 16 residues. In DNA form, the CDR3 reads TGCAGTGCTAGAGACCTGACTAGCGAGGAGTCCTACGAGCAGTACTTC. Translation: CSARDLTSEESYEQYF.

This clonotype was detected only a few times. V usage is TRBV27 and J usage is TRBJ2-1; D ambiguous. Germline V lookup: CDR1 MNHEY, CDR2 SMNVEV (reference sequence). The V and J ends lost 0 bases and 5 bases respectively, with 14 bases between them. The CDR3 sequence is 16 residues long. CDR3 amino acids: CASSLSPGRTNNEQFF. As DNA, the CDR3 is TGTGCCAGCAGTTTATCCCCCGGACGCACAAACAATGAGCAGTTCTTC.

J is TRBJ1-6 and V is TRBV7-6, with 7 bases identical to TRBD1. The ends lost 5 bases at V and 7 bases at J; junction bases unmatched: 8. Germline assignment: CDR1 SGHVS and CDR2 FNYEAQ. There are 15 residues in the CDR3. CDR3 in amino acids: CASSQTGPWNSPLHF. The CDR3 nucleotides are TGTGCCAGCAGCCAGACAGGGCCTTGGAATTCACCCCTCCACTTT. Combining the CDR3 with reference TRBV7-6 and TRBJ1-6 gives the whole variable domain GAGVSQSPRYKVTKRGQDVALRCDPISGHVSLYWYRQALGQGPEFLTYFNYEAQQDKSGLPNDRFSAERPEGSISTLTIQRTEQRDSAMYRCASSQTGPWNSPLHFGNGTRLTVT.

This clonotype was seen many times. The V and J genes are TRBV7-6 and TRBJ2-2; D is unclear. CDR1 is SGHVS, CDR2 FNYEAQ, per germline. The CDR3 totals 13 residues. The V end lost 5 bases, the J end lost 5 bases, and 9 bases lay between the germline ends. The CDR3: CASSLLRTGELFF. The CDR3 nucleotides are TGTGCCAGCAGCCTCCTTCGTACCGGGGAGCTGTTTTTT.

Only a few counts were recorded for this clonotype. The chain employs TRBV7-9 and TRBJ1-1; possible D gene TRBD1, 5 bases. The CDR3 sequence is 15 residues long. Trimming pared 2 bases from V and 3 bases from J, leaving 13 bases between. The germline V gene encodes CDR1 SEHNR and CDR2 FQNEAQ (reference sequence). The CDR3 DNA is TGTGCCAGCAGCTTATTTTTAGGGGTCGACACTGAAGCTTTCTTT. It yields the protein CASSLFLGVDTEAFF.

This clonotype was counted between two and nine times. The chain couples TRBV7-9 to TRBJ1-1; 8 bases align to TRBD1. Trimming removed 1 base from V and 4 bases from J; junction bases left unmatched: 14. The CDR3 covers 18 residues. CDR1 SEHNR and CDR2 FQNEAQ come from the germline V gene (reference sequence). The CDR3 DNA is TGTGCCAGCAGCTTAGGCGGACAGGGTTGGGGGGAAGGCACTGAAGCTTTCTTT. Amino acid sequence: CASSLGGQGWGEGTEAFF. The full variable domain, in which reference TRBV7-9 and TRBJ1-1 provide the parts outside the CDR3, is DTGVSQNPRHKITKRGQNVTFRCDPISEHNRLYWYRQTLGQGPEFLTYFQNEAQLEKSRLLSDRFSAERPKGSFSTLEIQRTEQGDSAMYLCASSLGGQGWGEGTEAFFGQGTRLTVV.

There are many counts of this clonotype. The chain combines TRBV7-9 with TRBJ2-2, with D maybe TRBD1 (6 bases). The CDR3 contains 15 residues. Per germline, CDR1 SEHNR and CDR2 FQNEAQ (reference sequence). The V end lost 6 bases, the J end lost 4 bases, and 15 bases lay between the germline ends. DNA of the CDR3: TGTGCCAGCAGACCCCCGGCAGGGGCCACCGGGGAGCTGTTTTTT. Translation gives CASRPPAGATGELFF. The full variable domain, with the rest looked up from reference TRBV7-9 and TRBJ2-2, is DTGVSQNPRHKITKRGQNVTFRCDPISEHNRLYWYRQTLGQGPEFLTYFQNEAQLEKSRLLSDRFSAERPKGSFSTLEIQRTEQGDSAMYLCASRPPAGATGELFFGEGSRLTVL.

V usage is TRBV6-5 and J usage is TRBJ2-1, with D maybe TRBD2 (6 bases). CDR1 and CDR2 from the germline V gene are MNHEY and SVGAGI. V was cut by 5 bases and J by 6 bases, with 8 bases left in between. The CDR3 spans 12 residues. The CDR3 nucleotides read TGTGCCAGCAGTGGACTACGCAATGAGCAGTTCTTC. Encoded protein: CASSGLRNEQFF.

This clonotype was seen more than once but under ten times. The chain uses TRBV6-6 and TRBJ2-5; maybe TRBD2 (6 bases). V was shortened by 6 bases and J by 4 bases, with 15 bases between the two germline ends. The CDR3 covers 14 residues. Per the germline V gene, CDR1 is MNHNY and CDR2 is SVGAGI (reference sequence). Here the CDR3 reads CASSLGGTVETQYF. The CDR3 DNA reads as TGTGCCAGCAGCTTGGGGGGAACCGTAGAGACCCAGTACTTC.